Following are 31 T cell receptor beta chains from one sample sequenced in a study of ipilimumab plus nivolumab after autologous stem cell transplantation. Sequenced by immunoSEQ multiplex PCR; TCRdb stores in-frame clones only, minus some. The sample holds fewer than 85,000 clones; about 83% are singletons and the top ten take 2% to 2.5%. The sample was PBMCs, taken in a trial of ipilimumab plus nivolumab as post-transplant consolidation. The receptors here all came from a male donor with diffuse large B-cell lymphoma.

The chain uses TRBV11-2 and TRBJ2-5, with a possible D match to TRBD2 (5 bases). The CDR3 consists of 17 residues. Germline V CDR1 and CDR2: SGHAT, FQNNGV. V was clipped by 2 bases and J by 5 bases, with 21 bases between them. CDR3 DNA sequence: TGTGCCAGCAGCTTATACCTGGGGAGTTCAAGAGGGGAGACCCAGTACTTC. It encodes CASSLYLGSSRGETQYF.

This clone showed up just a few times. V is TRBV2 and J is TRBJ1-4; D possibly corresponds to TRBD1 (5 bases). The CDR3 extends over 13 amino acids. The V gene lost 6 bases and the J gene lost 6 bases, with 11 bases spanning the gap. CDR1 is SNHLY, CDR2 FYNNEI, per germline. CDR3 DNA: TGTGCCAGCAGGGTAGGGACCCATGAAAAACTGTTTTTT. Translating it yields CASRVGTHEKLFF. Complete variable domain (other parts from reference TRBV2 and TRBJ1-4): EPEVTQTPSHQVTQMGQEVILRCVPISNHLYFYWYRQILGQKVEFLVSFYNNEISEKSEIFDDQFSVERPDGSNFTLKIRSTKLEDSAMYFCASRVGTHEKLFFGSGTQLSVL.

Regarding this clone: The same CDR3 also results from other DNA sequences found in this sample. The chain combines TRBV30 with TRBJ2-5; 7 nucleotides agree with TRBD1. Germline CDR1 and CDR2: GTSNPN and SVGIG (reference sequence). Trimming took 2 bases from V and 4 from J; bases not matched to a gene: 1. CDR3 length: 12 residues. The CDR3 sequence: CAWSRQGETQYF. The CDR3 bases are TGTGCCTGGAGTCGACAGGGAGAGACCCAGTACTTC.

V is TRBV5-1 and J is TRBJ1-4; no reliable D call. The CDR3 has 14 amino acids. Trimming took off 1 base at V and 8 bases at J, with 12 bases between the two ends. Germline V lookup: CDR1 SGHRS, CDR2 YFSETQ. The CDR3 spells CASSLNARQEKLFF. Written as DNA, the CDR3 is TGCGCCAGCAGCTTGAATGCCAGGCAGGAAAAACTGTTTTTT.

The chain uses TRBV9 and TRBJ2-5; 7 nucleotides align to TRBD2. J was trimmed by 7 bases and V by 3 bases; bases with no gene match: 6. The germline V gene has CDR1 SGDLS and CDR2 YYNGEE. The CDR3 extends over 13 amino acids. The CDR3: CASSGTSDGTQYF. The CDR3 DNA is TGTGCCAGCAGCGGTACTAGCGATGGGACCCAGTACTTC.

The rearrangement uses TRBV19 and TRBJ1-5; TRBD1 matches 9 bases. This CDR3 region has 13 residues. V lost 4 bases and J lost 11; bases outside the gene matches: 6. CDR1 is LNHDA, CDR2 SQIVND, per germline (reference sequence). The CDR3 is CASSTDRGESQHF. In DNA, the CDR3 is TGTGCCAGTAGTACTGACAGGGGGGAATCCCAGCATTTT.

This sequence joins TRBV6-6 and TRBJ2-2, with D tentatively TRBD2 (5 bases). CDR1 and CDR2 from the germline V gene are MNHNY and SVGAGI (reference sequence). The CDR3 is 12 residues long. V lost 6 bases and J 9 bases, leaving 11 bases between the germline ends. CDR3 bases: TGTGCCAGCAGCTCAGGACTCCGGGAGCTGTTTTTT. This translates into CASSSGLRELFF.

This chain connects TRBV5-1 to TRBJ2-7; 9 bases line up with TRBD2. The germline V gene has CDR1 SGHRS and CDR2 YFSETQ. The CDR3 length is 17 residues. V lost 4 bases, J lost 0 bases, and 11 bases stayed unmatched. The CDR3 spells CASSRTFSGGNSYEQYF. The CDR3 nucleotides read TGCGCCAGCAGCCGAACCTTTAGCGGGGGCAACTCCTACGAGCAGTACTTC.

The chain is built from TRBV11-2 and TRBJ2-2; possible D gene TRBD2, 6 bases. Germline values: CDR1 SGHAT, CDR2 FQNNGV. The V end lost 1 base, the J end lost 2 bases, and 17 bases lay between the germline ends. There are 18 residues in the CDR3. Here the CDR3 DNA reads TGTGCCAGCAGCTTAGGGGAGTGGAGGGGCCTTAACACCGGGGAGCTGTTTTTT. Amino acid sequence: CASSLGEWRGLNTGELFF.

The chain couples TRBV7-8 to TRBJ2-1; tentative D call: TRBD1 (5 bases). This CDR3 is built from 15 residues. CDR1 is SGHVS and CDR2 is FQNEAQ in the germline V gene. V was pared by 2 bases and J by 1 base, with 9 bases between. The CDR3 sequence is CASSLSAGSYNEQFF. CDR3 DNA sequence: TGTGCCAGCAGCTTATCTGCAGGGTCCTACAATGAGCAGTTCTTC.

The CDR3 here is CASSLDAGGTEAFF. CDR3 bases: TGTGCCAGCAGCTTGGACGCAGGGGGAACTGAAGCTTTCTTT. This rearrangement joins TRBV5-4 to TRBJ1-1, with 7 bases identical to TRBD1. V was pared by 0 bases and J by 5 bases, with 4 bases of the junction left unmatched. CDR1 and CDR2 from the germline V gene are SGHNT and YYREEE (reference sequence). The CDR3 is made up of 14 amino acids.

This chain connects TRBV4-1 to TRBJ2-1; 8 bases map to TRBD2. The CDR3 covers 15 residues. V lost 0 bases and J lost 10; bases outside the gene matches: 8. Germline values: CDR1 MGHRA, CDR2 YSYEKL. In DNA form, the CDR3 reads TGCGCCAGCAGCCAAGATTCCGGGACTAGGAGGGAGCAGTTCTTC. This translates into CASSQDSGTRREQFF.

The chain recombines TRBV5-6 with TRBJ1-3; 10 bases agree with TRBD1. CDR3 length equals 16 residues. The V and J ends lost 2 bases and 2 bases, in that order; junction bases with no gene match: 4. The germline V gene encodes CDR1 SGHDT and CDR2 YYEEEE. CDR3 sequence (DNA): TGTGCCAGCAGCTTCGGGACAGGGGTCGCTGGAAACACCATATATTTT. It codes for CASSFGTGVAGNTIYF. The full variable domain, completed using reference TRBV5-6 and TRBJ1-3, is DAGVTQSPTHLIKTRGQQVTLRCSPKSGHDTVSWYQQALGQGPQFIFQYYEEEERQRGNFPDRFSGHQFPNYSSELNVNALLLGDSALYLCASSFGTGVAGNTIYFGEGSWLTVV.

The V gene is TRBV2, the J gene TRBJ1-5, with D tentatively TRBD1 (6 bases). V was shortened by 6 bases and J by 0 bases, with 12 bases between the two germline ends. The CDR3 is made up of 15 amino acids. Germline V CDR1 and CDR2: SNHLY, FYNNEI. The CDR3 DNA follows: TGTGCCAGCAGGTCACAGGGAACTAGCAATCAGCCCCAGCATTTT. This translates into CASRSQGTSNQPQHF.

This chain links TRBV7-9 with TRBJ2-4, with D possibly being TRBD2 (5 bases). Trimming took off 2 bases at V and 4 bases at J, with 9 bases between the two ends. The CDR3 runs to 14 residues. Germline lookup yields CDR1 SEHNR and CDR2 FQNEAQ (reference sequence). CDR3 residues: CASSLSREKNIQYF. In DNA, the CDR3 is TGTGCCAGCAGCTTATCGAGGGAGAAAAACATTCAGTACTTC.

The chain is built from TRBV4-2 and TRBJ1-3; a weak D match, TRBD1 (6 bases). Trimming removed 1 base at V and 0 bases at J, with 13 bases between. The CDR3 is 17 residues long. Germline CDR1 is LGHNA and CDR2 is YNFKEQ. The CDR3 here is CASSQGTKTGSGNTIYF. CDR3 DNA: TGTGCCAGCAGCCAAGGTACAAAGACAGGCTCTGGAAACACCATATATTTT.

The chain is built from TRBV6-1 and TRBJ1-2; 10 positions match TRBD1. Germline V gene data show CDR1 as MNHNS and CDR2 as SASEGT. The CDR3 totals 17 residues. The ends lost 2 bases at V and 4 bases at J; junction bases unmatched: 10. Here the CDR3 reads CASSEYSGTGASYGYTF. CDR3 bases: TGTGCCAGCAGTGAATATTCCGGGACAGGGGCTAGCTATGGCTACACCTTC.

The chain is built from TRBV5-1 and TRBJ1-1; 9 bases align to TRBD1. Germline loops: CDR1 SGHRS, CDR2 YFSETQ. J gave up 2 bases and V 0 bases, and 2 bases lay outside the gene matches. The length of the CDR3 is 15 residues. The chain's CDR3 is CASSLEGQGNTEAFF. CDR3 in DNA: TGCGCCAGCAGCTTGGAGGGACAGGGAAACACTGAAGCTTTCTTT. Looking up the rest from reference TRBV5-1 and TRBJ1-1 gives the full variable domain: KAGVTQTPRYLIKTRGQQVTLSCSPISGHRSVSWYQQTPGQGLQFLFEYFSETQRNKGNFPGRFSGRQFSNSRSEMNVSTLELGDSALYLCASSLEGQGNTEAFFGQGTRLTVV.

This chain connects TRBV7-6 to TRBJ2-3; D tentatively fits TRBD1 or TRBD2 (5 bases each). Germline V gene lookup returns CDR1 SGHVS and CDR2 FNYEAQ. The CDR3 covers 15 residues. V shed 6 bases and J shed 5 bases, with 18 bases lying between them. The chain's CDR3 is CASRPGPQAGDTQYF. CDR3 nucleotides: TGTGCCAGCAGGCCCGGGCCACAGGCGGGAGATACGCAGTATTTT. Full variable domain (remainder filled in from reference TRBV7-6 and TRBJ2-3): GAGVSQSPRYKVTKRGQDVALRCDPISGHVSLYWYRQALGQGPEFLTYFNYEAQQDKSGLPNDRFSAERPEGSISTLTIQRTEQRDSAMYRCASRPGPQAGDTQYFGPGTRLTVL.

J is TRBJ2-7 and V is TRBV7-2; 14 bases match TRBD2. This CDR3 is built from 15 residues. Germline V gives CDR1 SGHTA, CDR2 FQGNSA. Trimming removed 5 bases from V and 7 bases from J; junction bases left unmatched: 7. The DNA for the CDR3 is TGTGCCAGCAGCATGGGACTAGCGGGGGTAGGGGAGCAGTACTTC. Translated: CASSMGLAGVGEQYF. Full variable domain (remainder filled in from reference TRBV7-2 and TRBJ2-7): GAGVSQSPSNKVTEKGKDVELRCDPISGHTALYWYRQSLGQGLEFLIYFQGNSAPDKSGLPSDRFSAERTGGSVSTLTIQRTQQEDSAVYLCASSMGLAGVGEQYFGPGTRLTVT.

The chain links TRBV6-1 to TRBJ1-3; TRBD1 is a possible D gene (5 bases). V was shortened by 7 bases and J by 0 bases, with 10 bases between the two germline ends. Germline loops: CDR1 MNHNS, CDR2 SASEGT. This CDR3 is 14 amino acids long. Here the CDR3 reads CASMPGGSGNTIYF. The CDR3 bases are TGTGCCAGCATGCCTGGGGGCTCTGGAAACACCATATATTTT.

V and J are TRBV11-2 and TRBJ2-3; D not resolved. This CDR3 is 13 amino acids long. Trimming removed 6 bases from V and 5 bases from J, with 12 bases in between. Germline V gene lookup returns CDR1 SGHAT and CDR2 FQNNGV. Here the CDR3 reads CASRPLAQDTQYF. The DNA of the CDR3 is TGTGCCAGCAGACCCCTCGCACAAGATACGCAGTATTTT.

The chain is built from TRBV6-1 and TRBJ2-1, with D maybe TRBD1 (5 bases). The germline CDR1 and CDR2 sequences are MNHNS and SASEGT. The CDR3 loop spans 13 amino acids. Trimming removed 0 bases from V and 13 bases from J, with 13 bases in between. The CDR3 sequence is CASSEAEDTIQFF. Written as DNA, the CDR3 is TGTGCCAGCAGTGAAGCAGAGGACACGATCCAGTTCTTC.

The chain carries TRBV7-2 and TRBJ1-2; 9 bases line up with TRBD1. The CDR3 length is 14 residues. Trimming at V came to 2 bases and at J to 8 bases, leaving 6 bases not matched to a gene. Germline loops: CDR1 SGHTA, CDR2 FQGNSA. The CDR3 loop is CASSLRQGVGGYTF. The CDR3 DNA sequence: TGTGCCAGCAGCTTAAGACAGGGGGTGGGAGGCTACACCTTC.

The chain carries TRBV11-2 and TRBJ2-5, with D possibly being TRBD1 (6 bases). The DNA end is a closer match to TRBJ2-7, so the J assignment may be wrong. Looked up from germline, CDR1 is SGHAT and CDR2 is FQNNGV. The CDR3 is 15 amino acids. As DNA, the CDR3 is TGTGCCAGCAGCTTAAATCGCCCAGGGACAAGCGAGCAGTACTTC. Protein product: CASSLNRPGTSEQYF.

This rearrangement joins TRBV29-1 to TRBJ1-3; 7 nucleotides line up with TRBD1. Trimming at V came to 4 bases and at J to 0 bases, leaving 6 bases not matched to a gene. The CDR3 sequence is 15 residues long. Germline V gene data show CDR1 as SQVTM and CDR2 as ANQGSEA. In DNA form, the CDR3 reads TGCAGCGTTGCGGACAGGCCGGGCTCTGGAAACACCATATATTTT. Translation gives CSVADRPGSGNTIYF.

The sample holds one count of this clone. J is TRBJ1-5 and V is TRBV7-3, with a weak D call TRBD1 (5 bases). The CDR3 is 14 residues long. Trimming cost V 4 bases and J 4 bases, with 11 bases left between them. Germline V gene lookup returns CDR1 SGHTA and CDR2 FQGTGA. The CDR3: CASSSGLFNQPQHF. The CDR3 DNA reads TGTGCCAGCAGCTCGGGACTATTTAATCAGCCCCAGCATTTT.

V is TRBV14 and J is TRBJ2-7; the D gene is possibly TRBD1 (6 bases). V lost 3 bases and J lost 5, with 11 bases in between. This CDR3 is built from 13 residues. Germline V CDR1 and CDR2: SGHDN, FVKESK. The CDR3 reads CASSQGHIDEQYF. For the CDR3, the DNA is TGTGCCAGCAGCCAGGGACACATCGACGAGCAGTACTTC.

The chain carries TRBV6-5 and TRBJ2-1; the D gene is possibly TRBD2 (5 bases). The CDR3 totals 16 residues. V was trimmed by 2 bases and J by 0 bases, leaving 11 bases between them. From germline, CDR1 is MNHEY and CDR2 SVGAGI. The CDR3 region has the DNA TGTGCCAGCAGTTACGGTCCGGGGAGCTCCTACAATGAGCAGTTCTTC. This sequence encodes CASSYGPGSSYNEQFF.

The J gene is TRBJ1-3, the V gene TRBV30; 7 nucleotides agree with TRBD1. CDR1 is GTSNPN, CDR2 SVGIG, per germline (reference sequence). V was pared by 5 bases and J by 1 base, with 2 bases of the junction left unmatched. The CDR3 is made up of 13 amino acids. The CDR3 sequence: CAWSRGSGNTIYF. CDR3 sequence (DNA): TGTGCCTGGTCCAGGGGGTCTGGAAACACCATATATTTT. The variable domain in full, with the rest retrieved from reference TRBV30 and TRBJ1-3, is SQTIHQWPATLVQPVGSPLSLECTVEGTSNPNLYWYRQAAGRGLQLLFYSVGIGQISSEVPQNLSASRPQDRQFILSSKKLLLSDSGFYLCAWSRGSGNTIYFGEGSWLTVV.

This clone was found once. The chain combines TRBV5-4 with TRBJ1-1; maybe TRBD1 (6 bases). V was cut by 1 base and J by 7 bases, with 11 bases left in between. Germline V gene lookup returns CDR1 SGHNT and CDR2 YYREEE (reference sequence). The CDR3 totals 13 residues. The CDR3 loop reads CASSLFRGDEAFF. CDR3 nucleotide sequence: TGTGCCAGCAGCTTGTTCAGGGGTGATGAAGCTTTCTTT.